Sequencing of this T cell receptor (delta chain) was carried out in a study of gamma-delta chains in newborns, infants, children. The sample holds a few counts of this clone. A read error likely explains this, since a far larger clone differs by one base. TCRdb redid the clone calls on the reads with CATT. This sample yields some 3,100 delta-chain clones, of which around 3.9% are seen a single time; roughly 15% belongs to the top ten. Germline V gene sequence: CDR1 GEAIGNYY, CDR2 EKD. CDR3 length: 17 residues. Sequenced material: blood. The rearrangement joins TRDV2 to TRDJ2; perhaps TRDD3 as D (6 bases). The TCR originated in a child who was a newborn, infant or young child, either healthy, febrile or measles-vaccinated (not recorded which). The CDR3 loop reads CACDKLGGPALTAQPFF. CDR3 in DNA: TGTGCCTGTGACAAGTTGGGGGGACCTGCTTTGACAGCACAACCCTTCTTT.